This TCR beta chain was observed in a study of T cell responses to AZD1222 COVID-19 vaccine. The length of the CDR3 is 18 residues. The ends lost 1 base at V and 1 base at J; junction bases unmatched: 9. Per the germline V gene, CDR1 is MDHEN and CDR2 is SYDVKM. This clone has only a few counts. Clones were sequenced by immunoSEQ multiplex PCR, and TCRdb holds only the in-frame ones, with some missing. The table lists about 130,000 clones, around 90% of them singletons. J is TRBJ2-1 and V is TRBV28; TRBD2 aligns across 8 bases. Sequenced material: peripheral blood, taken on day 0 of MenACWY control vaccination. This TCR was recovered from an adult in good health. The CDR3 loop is CASSLLYGRARSYNEQFF. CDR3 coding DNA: TGTGCCAGCAGTTTATTATACGGGAGGGCCAGGTCCTACAATGAGCAGTTCTTC.